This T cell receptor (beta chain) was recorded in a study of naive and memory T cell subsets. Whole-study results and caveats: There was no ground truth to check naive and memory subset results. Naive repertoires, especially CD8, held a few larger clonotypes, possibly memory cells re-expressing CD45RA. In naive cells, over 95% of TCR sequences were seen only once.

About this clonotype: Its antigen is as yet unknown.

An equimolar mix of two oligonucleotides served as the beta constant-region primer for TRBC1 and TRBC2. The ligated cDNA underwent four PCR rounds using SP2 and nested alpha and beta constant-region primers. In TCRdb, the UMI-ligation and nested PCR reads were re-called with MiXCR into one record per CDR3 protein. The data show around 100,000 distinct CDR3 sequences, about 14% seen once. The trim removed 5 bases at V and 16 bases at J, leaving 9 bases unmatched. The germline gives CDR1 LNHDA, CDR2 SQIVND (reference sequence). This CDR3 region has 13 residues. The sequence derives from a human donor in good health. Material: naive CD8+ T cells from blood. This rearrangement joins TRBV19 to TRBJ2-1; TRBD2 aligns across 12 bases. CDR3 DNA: TGTGCCAGTAGTGTCGGACTAGCGGGGACGGTTTTCTTC. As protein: CASSVGLAGTVFF.